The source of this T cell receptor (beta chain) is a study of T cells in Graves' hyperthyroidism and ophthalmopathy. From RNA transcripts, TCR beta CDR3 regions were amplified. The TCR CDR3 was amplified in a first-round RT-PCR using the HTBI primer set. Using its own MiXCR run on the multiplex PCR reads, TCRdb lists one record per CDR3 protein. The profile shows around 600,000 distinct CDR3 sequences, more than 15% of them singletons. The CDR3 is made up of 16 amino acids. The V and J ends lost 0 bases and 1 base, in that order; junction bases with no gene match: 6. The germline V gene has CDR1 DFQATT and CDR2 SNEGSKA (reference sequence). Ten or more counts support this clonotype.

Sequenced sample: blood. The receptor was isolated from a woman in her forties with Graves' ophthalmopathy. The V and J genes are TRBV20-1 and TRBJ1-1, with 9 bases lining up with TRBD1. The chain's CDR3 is CSARDIQGAGNTEAFF. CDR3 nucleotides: TGCAGTGCTAGAGATATACAGGGGGCTGGGAACACTGAAGCTTTCTTT.